One sample yielded the 3 T cell receptor beta chains listed below, sequenced in a study of beta chain features in type 1 diabetes. Whole-study findings and limits: Shorter TCRB CDR3s, moderately but significantly so, were found in Type 1 diabetes patients in all four CD4+ subsets.

No cognate antigen is known for these TCRs. Expressed TCRB transcripts were sequenced because the entire RNA isolate underwent reverse transcription. Generated by immunoSEQ multiplex PCR, the TCRdb table keeps only in-frame clones and is missing some. The data contain 300,000 to 400,000 clones, 9.3% of them singletons. The sample taken for sequencing was central memory CD4+ T cells from blood. These receptors were collected from a man under 40 with type 1 diabetes.

In its sample, this clone was seen a few times. The rearrangement links TRBV29-1 to TRBJ1-3; the D gene is possibly TRBD1 (5 bases). The CDR3 has 13 amino acids. Per germline, CDR1 SQVTM and CDR2 ANQGSEA. Trimming left V 6 bases short and J 2 bases short, with 11 bases between. In DNA form, the CDR3 reads TGCAGCGTCCTCCAGGGCCCTGGAAACACCATATATTTT. Residues: CSVLQGPGNTIYF.

This clone was counted a few times. The chain combines TRBV9 with TRBJ2-5, with TRBD1 matching 11 bases. The V and J ends lost 2 bases and 2 bases, in that order; junction bases with no gene match: 11. The CDR3 consists of 18 residues. Germline V lookup: CDR1 SGDLS, CDR2 YYNGEE. The DNA of the CDR3 is TGTGCCAGCAGCGTCGAGGGGACAGGGGGTGGAGGGCAAGAGACCCAGTACTTC. Translation: CASSVEGTGGGGQETQYF.

This chain connects TRBV11-2 to TRBJ2-1; D is possibly TRBD2 (6 bases). The CDR3 totals 13 residues. The ends were cut back, 5 bases at V and 7 bases at J, with 12 bases in the middle. The V gene's germline CDR1 is SGHAT and CDR2 FQNNGV. The CDR3 loop reads CASSRHGGNEQFF. In nucleotides, the CDR3 is TGTGCCAGCAGCCGTCACGGGGGAAATGAGCAGTTCTTC.